The 24 T cell receptor beta chains given below trace back to one sample, sequenced in a study of shared clonotypes between healthy human individuals. Only in-frame clones appear in the TCRdb table, and some are missing; sequencing was by immunoSEQ multiplex PCR. The table includes over a million clones, around 95% detected once. Sequenced material: naive CD4+ T cells sorted from blood. Subset: CD45RA+ positively selected. The receptors stem from a man aged 25-40 years in good health.

This chain connects TRBV5-6 to TRBJ2-3, with a possible D match to TRBD2 (5 bases). Looked up from germline, CDR1 is SGHDT and CDR2 is YYEEEE. The CDR3 extends over 17 amino acids. Trimming stripped 2 bases from V and 0 bases from J, with 16 bases between. This CDR3 is CASSLLSGGSSTDTQYF. CDR3 DNA: TGTGCCAGCAGCTTACTCAGCGGAGGCTCTAGCACAGATACGCAGTATTTT.

V usage is TRBV6-1 and J usage is TRBJ2-4, with 14 nucleotides matching TRBD2. CDR1 is MNHNS, CDR2 SASEGT, per germline. The CDR3 is 14 amino acids. V lost 7 bases to trimming and J lost 15 bases; unmatched junction nucleotides: 11. For the CDR3, the DNA is TGTGCCAGCATAGAGGGACTAGCGGGAGTAGGGCTGTACTTC. It is translated as CASIEGLAGVGLYF.

CDR3 sequence reads: CASSLNRVAEAFF. The CDR3 DNA reads as TGTGCCAGCAGCTTGAACAGGGTAGCTGAAGCTTTCTTT. The V gene is TRBV11-3, the J gene TRBJ1-1; the D gene is possibly TRBD1 (6 bases). Per the germline V gene, CDR1 is SGHNT and CDR2 is YENEEA. The CDR3 has 13 residues. Between the trimmed V and J ends, which lost 3 bases and 6 bases, there was a span of 11 bases. Combining the CDR3 with reference TRBV11-3 and TRBJ1-1 gives the whole variable domain EAGVVQSPRYKIIEKKQPVAFWCNPISGHNTLYWYLQNLGQGPELLIRYENEEAVDDSQLPKDRFSAERLKGVDSTLKIQPAELGDSAVYLCASSLNRVAEAFFGQGTRLTVV.

The CDR3 bases are TGCGCCAGCAAACCTAAAACAGGGATTTTCTACGAGCAGTACTTC. Translating it yields CASKPKTGIFYEQYF. The chain recombines TRBV5-1 with TRBJ2-7; possible D gene TRBD1, 6 bases. This CDR3 is 15 amino acids long. Germline assignment: CDR1 SGHRS and CDR2 YFSETQ. V gave up 6 bases and J gave up 3 bases, with 19 bases separating them.

This clone was observed a single time. This sequence joins TRBV6-1 and TRBJ2-1; 8 nucleotides line up with TRBD1. This CDR3 has 15 residues. Trimming removed 5 bases from V and 2 bases from J; junction bases left unmatched: 5. CDR1 and CDR2 (germline): MNHNS, SASEGT. The CDR3 bases are TGTGCCAGCAGTTTCCGGGACAGGACCTACAATGAGCAGTTCTTC. The encoded protein is CASSFRDRTYNEQFF.

CDR3 region: CASSPGPAEKLFF. The CDR3 DNA is TGTGCCAGCTCACCAGGGCCTGCTGAAAAACTGTTTTTT. The chain combines TRBV18 with TRBJ1-4; D not resolved. The V gene lost 2 bases and the J gene lost 7 bases, with 8 bases spanning the gap. This CDR3 spans 13 amino acids. CDR1 KGHSH and CDR2 LQKENI come from the germline V gene. Full variable domain (outside the CDR3, taken from reference TRBV18 and TRBJ1-4): NAGVMQNPRHLVRRRGQEARLRCSPMKGHSHVYWYRQLPEEGLKFMVYLQKENIIDESGMPKERFSAEFPKEGPSILRIQQVVRGDSAAYFCASSPGPAEKLFFGSGTQLSVL.

V is TRBV2 and J is TRBJ2-4; possible D gene TRBD2, 6 bases. This CDR3 comprises 13 residues. Trimming stripped 6 bases from V and 6 bases from J, with 12 bases between. Germline V lookup: CDR1 SNHLY, CDR2 FYNNEI. DNA for the CDR3: TGTGCCAGCAGAGCCGCCGGGGGAAACATTCAGTACTTC. It is translated as CASRAAGGNIQYF.

The CDR3 loop is CASSFGGGAGEQYF. CDR3 nucleotides: TGTGCCAGCAGCTTTGGGGGTGGGGCAGGCGAGCAGTACTTC. The chain joins TRBV7-9 to TRBJ2-7, with D perhaps TRBD1 or TRBD2 (5 bases each). Germline V gene sequence: CDR1 SEHNR, CDR2 FQNEAQ (reference sequence). CDR3 length equals 14 residues. V was clipped by 3 bases and J by 6 bases, with 15 bases between them.

V is TRBV7-9 and J is TRBJ2-3; D is uncertain. The CDR3 consists of 13 residues. Germline CDR1 and CDR2: SEHNR and FQNEAQ (reference sequence). V lost 3 bases and J 0 bases, leaving 4 bases between the germline ends. The CDR3 DNA reads TGTGCCAGCAGCTTCGATAGCACAGATACGCAGTATTTT. Translation gives CASSFDSTDTQYF.

J is TRBJ1-3 and V is TRBV7-6; D is ambiguous. Trimming removed 4 bases from V and 2 bases from J, with 12 bases in between. From germline, CDR1 is SGHVS and CDR2 FNYEAQ. The CDR3 length is 15 residues. CDR3 in DNA: TGTGCCAGCAGCTCCCAATCGGGTCCTGGAAACACCATATATTTT. Protein sequence: CASSSQSGPGNTIYF.

Only one count was recorded for this clone. The genes are TRBV28 and TRBJ2-3, with 7 nucleotides matching TRBD2. Germline V gives CDR1 MDHEN, CDR2 SYDVKM. The CDR3 is made up of 16 amino acids. V dropped 6 bases and J dropped 3; count of bases not matched to a gene: 12. CDR3 region: CASSTPPGLSTDTQYF. The CDR3 DNA reads TGTGCCAGCAGCACCCCTCCGGGACTAAGTACAGATACGCAGTATTTT.

The chain joins TRBV28 to TRBJ1-4; D gene ambiguous. In germline, CDR1 is MDHEN, CDR2 SYDVKM. Between the trimmed V and J ends, which lost 3 bases and 0 bases, there was a span of 11 bases. The CDR3 has 16 amino acids. CDR3 sequence (DNA): TGTGCCAGCAGTTTGAGAGGTGGTTCAACTAATGAAAAACTGTTTTTT. Amino acids: CASSLRGGSTNEKLFF.

V is TRBV2 and J is TRBJ1-2; 7 nucleotides align to TRBD1. Germline V gives CDR1 SNHLY, CDR2 FYNNEI. The CDR3 is 14 amino acids. V lost 7 bases to trimming and J lost 2 bases; unmatched junction nucleotides: 7. In DNA, the CDR3 is TGTGCCAGCACCTTACAACAGGGGAACTATGGCTACACCTTC. It codes for CASTLQQGNYGYTF.

This chain links TRBV6-1 with TRBJ2-3; 9 positions match TRBD1. The CDR3 is 15 amino acids. J gave up 6 bases and V 3 bases, and 7 bases lay outside the gene matches. Germline loops: CDR1 MNHNS, CDR2 SASEGT. CDR3: CASSETGTGWDTQYF. Written as DNA, the CDR3 is TGTGCCAGCAGTGAGACCGGGACAGGGTGGGATACGCAGTATTTT.

The rearrangement links TRBV21-1 to TRBJ2-7; the table's D call, TRBD2, has no DNA check behind it. TRBV21-1 is classified as a pseudogene. The CDR3 sequence is 17 residues long. The CDR3 nucleotides are TGTGCCAGCAGCCCTCGACTAGCGGGGCCTCCCTTTTACGAGCAGTACTTC. Its translation: CASSPRLAGPPFYEQYF.

This CDR3 is CASKLAGAVTYNEQFF. The CDR3, as DNA: TGTGCCAGCAAGCTAGCGGGAGCGGTGACCTACAATGAGCAGTTCTTC. V and J are TRBV2 and TRBJ2-1, with 10 bases aligning to TRBD2. This CDR3 spans 16 amino acids. The germline gives CDR1 SNHLY, CDR2 FYNNEI. Trimming took 7 bases from V and 2 from J; bases not matched to a gene: 8.

Only one count was recorded for this clone. The junction differs from germline at one of its ends, possibly a read error. This chain uses TRBV7-2 with TRBJ2-7; no reliable D call. CDR1 is SGHTA, CDR2 FQGNSA, per germline. The CDR3 sequence is 13 residues long. DNA of the CDR3: TGTGCCAGCACCTTAAGGCAATCCTACGAGCAGTACTTC. Residues: CASTLRQSYEQYF.

The chain couples TRBV9 to TRBJ2-1; D gene ambiguous. From germline, CDR1 is SGDLS and CDR2 YYNGEE. V lost 1 base, J lost 3 bases, and 14 bases lay in between. The CDR3 totals 16 residues. The chain's CDR3 is CASSVTPLRNYNEQFF. CDR3 bases: TGTGCCAGCAGCGTAACCCCCCTGAGGAACTACAATGAGCAGTTCTTC.

This chain connects TRBV5-1 to TRBJ2-1; TRBD2 is a possible D gene (6 bases). In germline, CDR1 is SGHRS, CDR2 YFSETQ. V lost 2 bases and J lost 7, with 16 bases in between. The CDR3 spans 15 residues. The CDR3 spells CASSLTGVGENEQFF. DNA for the CDR3: TGCGCCAGCAGCTTAACGGGAGTGGGAGAAAATGAGCAGTTCTTC.

The chain carries TRBV5-1 and TRBJ2-2; a weak D match, TRBD1 (6 bases). The CDR3 length is 14 residues. Trimming took off 2 bases at V and 6 bases at J, with 11 bases between the two ends. Germline V lookup: CDR1 SGHRS, CDR2 YFSETQ. The CDR3 nucleotides read TGCGCCAGCAGCTTACAGGGTTCCGCCGGGGAGCTGTTTTTT. Translating it yields CASSLQGSAGELFF. The complete variable domain, with remaining parts taken from reference TRBV5-1 and TRBJ2-2, reads KAGVTQTPRYLIKTRGQQVTLSCSPISGHRSVSWYQQTPGQGLQFLFEYFSETQRNKGNFPGRFSGRQFSNSRSEMNVSTLELGDSALYLCASSLQGSAGELFFGEGSRLTVL.

This chain uses TRBV19 with TRBJ2-1; D possibly corresponds to TRBD1 (6 bases). CDR3 size: 14 residues. Germline assignment: CDR1 LNHDA and CDR2 SQIVND (reference sequence). The ends were cut back, 7 bases at V and 5 bases at J, with 15 bases in the middle. CDR3 protein: CASMGHPRNNEQFF. The CDR3 bases are TGTGCCAGTATGGGACACCCGAGAAACAATGAGCAGTTCTTC.

This clone was counted only a few times. This chain joins TRBV6-5 and TRBJ2-7; D is perhaps TRBD1 (6 bases). The CDR3 sequence is 13 residues long. Germline lookup yields CDR1 MNHEY and CDR2 SVGAGI. The V end lost 8 bases, the J end lost 6 bases, and 17 bases lay between the germline ends. The CDR3 reads CASRGATGSEQYF. The CDR3 coding sequence is TGTGCCAGCCGGGGCGCTACAGGGTCCGAGCAGTACTTC.

The genes are TRBV19 and TRBJ2-2, with 8 positions matching TRBD1. The CDR3 has 14 residues. J was trimmed by 4 bases and V by 10 bases; bases with no gene match: 8. Per the germline V gene, CDR1 is LNHDA and CDR2 is SQIVND (reference sequence). This CDR3 is CATRETGATGELFF. The CDR3 DNA reads as TGTGCCACCAGAGAGACAGGGGCCACCGGGGAGCTGTTTTTT.

V and J are TRBV9 and TRBJ2-3; possible D gene TRBD1, 6 bases. Trimming removed 3 bases at V and 4 bases at J, with 15 bases between. The CDR3 has 15 residues. Germline V gene lookup returns CDR1 SGDLS and CDR2 YYNGEE. The CDR3: CASSEIRQVSDTQYF. The DNA for the CDR3 is TGTGCCAGCAGCGAGATCCGACAGGTCTCAGATACGCAGTATTTT. Looking up the rest from reference TRBV9 and TRBJ2-3 gives the full variable domain: DSGVTQTPKHLITATGQRVTLRCSPRSGDLSVYWYQQSLDQGLQFLIQYYNGEERAKGNILERFSAQQFPDLHSELNLSSLELGDSALYFCASSEIRQVSDTQYFGPGTRLTVL.